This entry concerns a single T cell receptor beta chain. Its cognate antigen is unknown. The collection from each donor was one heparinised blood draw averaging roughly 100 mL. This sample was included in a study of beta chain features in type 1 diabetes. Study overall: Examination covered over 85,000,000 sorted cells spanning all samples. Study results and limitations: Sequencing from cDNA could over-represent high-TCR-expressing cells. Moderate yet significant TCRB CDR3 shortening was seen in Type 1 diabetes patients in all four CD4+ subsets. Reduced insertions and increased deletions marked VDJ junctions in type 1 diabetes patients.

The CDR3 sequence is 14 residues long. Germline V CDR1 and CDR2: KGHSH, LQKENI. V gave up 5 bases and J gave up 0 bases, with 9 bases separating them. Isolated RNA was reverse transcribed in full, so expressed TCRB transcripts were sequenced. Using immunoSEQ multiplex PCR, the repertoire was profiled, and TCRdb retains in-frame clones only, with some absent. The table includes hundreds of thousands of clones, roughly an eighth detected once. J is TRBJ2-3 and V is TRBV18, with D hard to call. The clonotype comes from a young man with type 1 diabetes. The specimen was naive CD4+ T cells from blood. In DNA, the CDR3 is TGTGCCAGCTCAACGACTCCTAGCACAGATACGCAGTATTTT. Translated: CASSTTPSTDTQYF.